This TCR beta chain stems from a study of chemoradiotherapy in HPV16-positive cancers. Repertoires were generated with immunoSEQ multiplex PCR, while TCRdb's copy carries only in-frame clones and drops some. The data hold fewer than 20,000 clones, with 85% to 95% observed a single time. CDR1 and CDR2 from the germline V gene are SGHTS and YDEGEE. CDR3 size: 15 residues. V lost 3 bases to trimming and J lost 3 bases, with 12 bases between them. This specimen was blood, taken from a patient who underwent chemoradiotherapy. The TCR sequence derives from a human donor with HPV-associated anogenital cancer. This chain uses TRBV5-8 with TRBJ2-2; D unclear. In nucleotides, the CDR3 is TGTGCCAGCAGCTCCCGGGCACTCGACACCGGGGAGCTGTTTTTT. This translates into CASSSRALDTGELFF.